This TCR beta chain was obtained from a study of cytomegalovirus exposure and HLA in healthy donors. Whole-study results and caveats: The authors later linked a missense DCLRE1C variant to TCR beta V- and J-gene trimming.

In its sample, this clone was seen once. Its antigen is not identified. The ends were cut back, 3 bases at V and 6 bases at J, with 11 bases in the middle. Looked up from germline, CDR1 is MNHEY and CDR2 is SMNVEV (reference sequence). The CDR3 loop spans 14 amino acids. The PCR was carried out with 60 Vbeta primers and 13 Jbeta primers. Repertoires were generated with immunoSEQ multiplex PCR, while TCRdb's copy carries only in-frame clones and drops some. Here the sample spans about 90,000 clones, around 71% being singletons. The rearrangement joins TRBV27 to TRBJ1-4; no firm D call. The sample comprised PBMCs. This TCR derives from a man younger than 40 in good health and CMV-seronegative. The CDR3 region is CASSFSRTDEKLFF. The DNA of the CDR3 is TGTGCCAGCAGTTTCAGCAGGACTGATGAAAAACTGTTTTTT.